These 19 T cell receptor beta chains originate from one sample sequenced in a study of T cells after yellow fever vaccination. Each CDR3 protein is one row after TCRdb ran MiXCR on the 5' RACE reads. This sample has about 4,300 distinct CDR3 sequences, with under 4% found just once. The source was PBMCs, either bulk or a sorted T-cell subset (CD4+, CD8+, memory, or dextramer-sorted; not recorded which), collected 15 days after the yellow fever booster vaccination. These receptors were taken from a man between 25 and 39 years old who received the YFV17D yellow fever vaccine.

This clonotype is judged medium-sized (0.01 to 0.1%). CDR3 nucleotides: TGCAGCACAACCTACAGGGTCCAAGAGACCCAGTACTTC. Protein: CSTTYRVQETQYF. The chain uses TRBV20-1 and TRBJ2-5; D might be TRBD1 (6 bases). The CDR3 extends over 13 amino acids. The germline CDR1 and CDR2 sequences are DFQATT and SNEGSKA (reference sequence).

This clonotype has only a few counts. The chain combines TRBV4-1 with TRBJ2-3, with a tentative D call TRBD2 (5 bases). The V gene's germline CDR1 is MGHRA and CDR2 YSYEKL. The CDR3 is 16 amino acids. Trimming removed 0 bases at V and 2 bases at J, with 12 bases between. The CDR3 loop reads CASSQEASSFTDTQYF. The CDR3 nucleotides read TGCGCCAGCAGCCAAGAAGCTAGCAGTTTCACAGATACGCAGTATTTT.

This clonotype showed up many times. The chain is built from TRBV9 and TRBJ2-1; a weak D match, TRBD2 (7 bases). Germline assignment: CDR1 SGDLS and CDR2 YYNGEE. This CDR3 has 16 residues. The V and J ends lost 3 bases and 7 bases respectively, with 20 bases between them. The CDR3 nucleotides are TGTGCCAGCAGCGCCGGGGGGACATTCGGAAGGAATGAGCAGTTCTTC. The encoded protein is CASSAGGTFGRNEQFF. Variable domain in full (rest from reference TRBV9 and TRBJ2-1): DSGVTQTPKHLITATGQRVTLRCSPRSGDLSVYWYQQSLDQGLQFLIQYYNGEERAKGNILERFSAQQFPDLHSELNLSSLELGDSALYFCASSAGGTFGRNEQFFGPGTRLTVL.

This clonotype was counted many times. This rearrangement joins TRBV20-1 to TRBJ2-1; 9 bases match TRBD2. The CDR3 runs 13 residues. CDR1 and CDR2 (germline): DFQATT, SNEGSKA (reference sequence). V lost 8 bases, J lost 4 bases, and 6 bases stayed unmatched. CDR3: CSPSTSGYNEQFF. As DNA, the CDR3 is TGCAGTCCCTCGACTAGCGGATACAATGAGCAGTTCTTC.

The sample holds many counts of this clonotype. The V gene is TRBV19, the J gene TRBJ2-4; tentative D call: TRBD1 (6 bases). This CDR3 is built from 14 residues. V dropped 1 base and J dropped 14 bases, with 18 bases sitting between them. Germline lookup yields CDR1 LNHDA and CDR2 SQIVND (reference sequence). The CDR3 DNA reads TGTGCCAGTAGTATAGCCCAGGACTGGACAGCTAAGTACTTC. It translates to CASSIAQDWTAKYF.

This clonotype was picked up many times. The genes are TRBV6-5 and TRBJ2-5; D gene uncertain. Germline loops: CDR1 MNHEY, CDR2 SVGAGI. Trimming removed 6 bases from V and 9 bases from J, with 11 bases in between. CDR3 size: 11 residues. DNA for the CDR3: TGTGCCAGCAGCCTTCGAGATGCCCAGTACTTC. As protein: CASSLRDAQYF.

In this sample, this clonotype turned up many times. V and J are TRBV29-1 and TRBJ1-1; weak D call: TRBD1 (5 bases). V shed 6 bases and J shed 4 bases, with 24 bases lying between them. The CDR3 is 16 residues long. Germline values: CDR1 SQVTM, CDR2 ANQGSEA. The CDR3 protein is CSVPQGRAPRGTEAFF. In nucleotides, the CDR3 is TGCAGCGTCCCGCAGGGACGCGCTCCTCGGGGCACTGAAGCTTTCTTT.

This clonotype was counted many times. V is TRBV10-1 and J is TRBJ2-7; 8 bases are a match to TRBD2. This CDR3 contains 16 residues. V trimming: 7 bases; J trimming: 4 bases; junction bases outside the gene matches: 15. Germline V gene data show CDR1 as WNHNN and CDR2 as SYGVQD (reference sequence). The CDR3 DNA reads TGCGCCAGCAATATGGGACTAGTCGCGGGGATTTACGAGCAGTACTTC. Its translation: CASNMGLVAGIYEQYF.

This clonotype appeared many times. The gene calls are TRBV20-1 and TRBJ2-3, with 9 bases lining up with TRBD1. V dropped 6 bases and J dropped 3; count of bases not matched to a gene: 4. The CDR3 runs 13 residues. Germline CDR1 DFQATT, CDR2 SNEGSKA (reference sequence). For the CDR3, the DNA is TGCAGTGCGGGGACAGGGTTTACAGATACGCAGTATTTT. Translated, it gives CSAGTGFTDTQYF.

This clonotype was counted ten times or more. The chain is built from TRBV20-1 and TRBJ1-3; TRBD1 is a possible D gene (5 bases). The CDR3 loop spans 14 amino acids. V gave up 3 bases and J gave up 2 bases, with 11 bases separating them. CDR1 and CDR2 (germline): DFQATT, SNEGSKA (reference sequence). CDR3: CSARGPPAGNTIYF. The CDR3 DNA reads as TGCAGTGCTAGGGGACCTCCGGCTGGAAACACCATATATTTT.

This clonotype is judged medium-sized. The chain carries TRBV21-1 and TRBJ1-6; the table's D call of TRBD1 was not tested on the DNA. TRBV21-1 is recorded as a pseudogene. The CDR3 loop spans 15 amino acids. CDR3 nucleotide sequence: TGTGCCAGCAGCAGACAGGGTGTCTATAATTCACCCCTCCACTTT. This sequence encodes CASSRQGVYNSPLHF.

This clonotype was detected many times. CDR3 sequence: CASSWGQAVAFF. The DNA of the CDR3 is TGTGCCAGCAGCTGGGGACAGGCAGTAGCTTTCTTT. The chain carries TRBV5-6 and TRBJ1-1; 8 bases match TRBD1. V lost 3 bases to trimming and J lost 10 bases; unmatched junction nucleotides: 5. Per germline, CDR1 SGHDT and CDR2 YYEEEE. This CDR3 region has 12 residues.

This clonotype was observed at least ten times. The rearrangement uses TRBV29-1 and TRBJ2-1, with D perhaps matching TRBD1 (5 bases). Germline CDR1 reads SQVTM; CDR2 reads ANQGSEA. The CDR3 is made up of 11 amino acids. Trimming stripped 8 bases from V and 3 bases from J, with 8 bases between. DNA for the CDR3: TGCAGCACCCAGGGCTACAATGAGCAGTTCTTC. Translating it yields CSTQGYNEQFF.

This clonotype was counted ten times or more. This chain links TRBV11-2 with TRBJ1-2; unclear D gene. V lost 1 base and J lost 4, with 7 bases in between. This CDR3 comprises 13 residues. CDR1 SGHAT and CDR2 FQNNGV come from the germline V gene. CDR3: CASSLGSSYGYTF. For the CDR3, the DNA is TGTGCCAGCAGCTTAGGTTCGTCCTATGGCTACACCTTC.

This clonotype was recorded at least ten times. The chain is built from TRBV20-1 and TRBJ1-1, with TRBD1 as a possible D gene (6 bases). This CDR3 contains 13 residues. Trimming removed 7 bases at V and 1 base at J, with 13 bases between. Germline CDR1 DFQATT, CDR2 SNEGSKA (reference sequence). The CDR3 reads CSVTGTPNTEAFF. DNA of the CDR3: TGCAGTGTTACAGGGACGCCGAACACTGAAGCTTTCTTT.

The chain combines TRBV21-1 with TRBJ2-2; no DNA check was done on the table's D call, TRBD2. TRBV21-1 is classified as a pseudogene. This CDR3 has 17 amino acids. This chain's CDR3 is CASSGTRAPLSTGELFF. The CDR3 DNA is TGTGCCAGCTCCGGGACTAGAGCTCCTCTGAGCACCGGGGAGCTGTTTTTT.

This clonotype was recorded many times. This chain connects TRBV5-6 to TRBJ1-1, with no clear D. CDR1 is SGHDT and CDR2 is YYEEEE in the germline V gene. CDR3 length: 14 amino acids. V lost 0 bases and J 0 bases, leaving 6 bases between the germline ends. CDR3 protein: CASSLADMNTEAFF. DNA of the CDR3: TGTGCCAGCAGCTTGGCAGATATGAACACTGAAGCTTTCTTT.

This clonotype was found many times. The chain recombines TRBV4-3 with TRBJ1-2, with D unresolved. CDR1 and CDR2 (germline): LGHNA, YSLEER. Trimming pared 0 bases from V and 4 bases from J, leaving 6 bases between. This CDR3 has 13 amino acids. The CDR3 region is CASSQDRPYGYTF. The CDR3 region has the DNA TGCGCCAGCAGCCAAGACAGACCCTATGGCTACACCTTC.

In this sample, this clonotype turned up many times. The rearrangement uses TRBV18 and TRBJ2-5, with D possibly matching TRBD2 (6 bases). The germline V gene has CDR1 KGHSH and CDR2 LQKENI. CDR3 length equals 13 residues. V was pared by 10 bases and J by 0 bases, with 12 bases between. Here the CDR3 reads CATKREYQETQYF. DNA for the CDR3: TGTGCCACCAAACGGGAGTACCAAGAGACCCAGTACTTC. Full variable domain (outside the CDR3, taken from reference TRBV18 and TRBJ2-5): NAGVMQNPRHLVRRRGQEARLRCSPMKGHSHVYWYRQLPEEGLKFMVYLQKENIIDESGMPKERFSAEFPKEGPSILRIQQVVRGDSAAYFCATKREYQETQYFGPGTRLLVL.